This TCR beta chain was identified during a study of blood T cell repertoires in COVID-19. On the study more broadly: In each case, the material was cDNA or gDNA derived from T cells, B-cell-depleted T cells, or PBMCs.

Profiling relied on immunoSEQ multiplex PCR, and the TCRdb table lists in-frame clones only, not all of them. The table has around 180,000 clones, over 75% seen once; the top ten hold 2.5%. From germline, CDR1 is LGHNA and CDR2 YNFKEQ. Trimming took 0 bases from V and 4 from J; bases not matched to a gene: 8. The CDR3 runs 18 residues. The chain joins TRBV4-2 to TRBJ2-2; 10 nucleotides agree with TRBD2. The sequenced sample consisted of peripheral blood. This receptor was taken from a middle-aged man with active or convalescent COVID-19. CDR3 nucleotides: TGTGCCAGCAGCCAAGATACGAAACTAGCGGGGCCCACCGGGGAGCTGTTTTTT. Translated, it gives CASSQDTKLAGPTGELFF.